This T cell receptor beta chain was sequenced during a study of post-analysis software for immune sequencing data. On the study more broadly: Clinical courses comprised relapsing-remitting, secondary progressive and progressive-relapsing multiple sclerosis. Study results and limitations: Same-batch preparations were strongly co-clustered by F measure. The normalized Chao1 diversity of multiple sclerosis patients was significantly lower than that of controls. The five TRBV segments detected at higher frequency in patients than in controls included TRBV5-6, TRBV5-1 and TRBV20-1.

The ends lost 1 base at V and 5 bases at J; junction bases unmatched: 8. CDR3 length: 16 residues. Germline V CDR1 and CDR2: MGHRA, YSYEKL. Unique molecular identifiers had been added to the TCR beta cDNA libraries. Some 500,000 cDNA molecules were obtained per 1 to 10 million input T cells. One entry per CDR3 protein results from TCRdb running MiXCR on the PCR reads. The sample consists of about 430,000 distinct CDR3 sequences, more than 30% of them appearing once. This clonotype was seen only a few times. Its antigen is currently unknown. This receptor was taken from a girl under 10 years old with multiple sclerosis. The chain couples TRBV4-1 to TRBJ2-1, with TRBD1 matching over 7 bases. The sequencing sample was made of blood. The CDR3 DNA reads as TGCGCCAGCAGCCAAGTTCCAGGGGGAAACAACAATGAGCAGTTCTTC. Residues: CASSQVPGGNNNEQFF.